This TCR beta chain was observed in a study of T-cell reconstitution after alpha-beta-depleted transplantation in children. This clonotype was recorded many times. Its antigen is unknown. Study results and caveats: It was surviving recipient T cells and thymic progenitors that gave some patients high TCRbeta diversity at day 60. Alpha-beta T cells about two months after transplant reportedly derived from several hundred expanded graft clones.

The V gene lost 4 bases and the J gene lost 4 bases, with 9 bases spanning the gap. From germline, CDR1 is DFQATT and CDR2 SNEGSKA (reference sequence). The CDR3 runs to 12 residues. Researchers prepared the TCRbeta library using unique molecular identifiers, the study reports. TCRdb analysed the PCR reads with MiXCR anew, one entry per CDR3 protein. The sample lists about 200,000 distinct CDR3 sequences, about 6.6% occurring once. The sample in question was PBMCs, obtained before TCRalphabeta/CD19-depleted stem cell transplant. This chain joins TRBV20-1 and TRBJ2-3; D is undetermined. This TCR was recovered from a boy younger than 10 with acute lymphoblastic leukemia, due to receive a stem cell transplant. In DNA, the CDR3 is TGCAGTGCTAAAAGGACGGCAGATACGCAGTATTTT. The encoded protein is CSAKRTADTQYF.